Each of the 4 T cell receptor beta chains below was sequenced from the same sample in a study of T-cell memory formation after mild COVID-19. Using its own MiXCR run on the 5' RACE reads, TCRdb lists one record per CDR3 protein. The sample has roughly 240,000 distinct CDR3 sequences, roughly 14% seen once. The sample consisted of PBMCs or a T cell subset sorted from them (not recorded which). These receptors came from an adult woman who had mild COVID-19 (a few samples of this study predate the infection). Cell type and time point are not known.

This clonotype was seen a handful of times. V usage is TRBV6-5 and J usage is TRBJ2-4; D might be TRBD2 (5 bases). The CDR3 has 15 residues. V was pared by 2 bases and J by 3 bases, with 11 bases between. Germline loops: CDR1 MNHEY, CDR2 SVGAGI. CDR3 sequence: CASSYLSRGKNIQYF. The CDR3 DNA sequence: TGTGCCAGCAGTTACCTATCCCGGGGCAAAAACATTCAGTACTTC.

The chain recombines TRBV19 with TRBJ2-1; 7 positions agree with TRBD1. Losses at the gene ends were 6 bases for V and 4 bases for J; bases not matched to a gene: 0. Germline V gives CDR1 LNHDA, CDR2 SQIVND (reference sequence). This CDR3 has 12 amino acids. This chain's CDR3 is CASRDRYNEQFF. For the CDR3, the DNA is TGTGCCAGTAGGGACAGGTACAATGAGCAGTTCTTC.

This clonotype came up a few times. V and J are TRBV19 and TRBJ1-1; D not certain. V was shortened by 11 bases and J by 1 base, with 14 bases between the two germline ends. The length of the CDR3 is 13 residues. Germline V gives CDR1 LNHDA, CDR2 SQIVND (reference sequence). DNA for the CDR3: TGTGCCTTGGTAGGCAGCAAGAACACTGAAGCTTTCTTT. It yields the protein CALVGSKNTEAFF.

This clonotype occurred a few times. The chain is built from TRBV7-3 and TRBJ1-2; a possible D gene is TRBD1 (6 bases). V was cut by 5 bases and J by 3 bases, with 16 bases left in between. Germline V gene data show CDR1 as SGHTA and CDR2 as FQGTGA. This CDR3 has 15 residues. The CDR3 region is CASSPQGSGDYGYTF. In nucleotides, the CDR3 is TGTGCCAGCAGCCCCCAAGGTTCAGGGGACTATGGCTACACCTTC.